This T cell receptor (beta chain) was sequenced in a study of T-cell reconstitution after alpha-beta-depleted transplantation in children. This clonotype has a count of ten or more. Its antigen is as yet unknown. Study-wide results and limits: A year post-transplant, T-cell counts and diversity derived mostly from newly produced T cells. High day-60 TCRbeta diversity in some patients came from surviving recipient T cells and thymic progenitors.

Using unique molecular identifiers, the investigators prepared the TCRbeta library. One entry per CDR3 protein results from TCRdb running MiXCR on the PCR reads. The data contain 450,000 to 600,000 distinct CDR3 sequences, 10% of them singletons. Germline-derived CDR1 and CDR2 are ENHRY and SYGVKD. Trimming cost V 6 bases and J 4 bases, with 10 bases left between them. There are 12 residues in the CDR3. The source of this sequence is a child under 10 years old with inherited bone marrow failure, due to receive a stem cell transplant. The V call is TRBV10-3, the J call TRBJ2-7, with no clear D. The starting material was PBMCs, obtained before TCRalphabeta/CD19-depleted stem cell transplant. CDR3 bases: TGTGCCATCAGGACCGACCTTTACGAGCAGTACTTC. This translates into CAIRTDLYEQYF.